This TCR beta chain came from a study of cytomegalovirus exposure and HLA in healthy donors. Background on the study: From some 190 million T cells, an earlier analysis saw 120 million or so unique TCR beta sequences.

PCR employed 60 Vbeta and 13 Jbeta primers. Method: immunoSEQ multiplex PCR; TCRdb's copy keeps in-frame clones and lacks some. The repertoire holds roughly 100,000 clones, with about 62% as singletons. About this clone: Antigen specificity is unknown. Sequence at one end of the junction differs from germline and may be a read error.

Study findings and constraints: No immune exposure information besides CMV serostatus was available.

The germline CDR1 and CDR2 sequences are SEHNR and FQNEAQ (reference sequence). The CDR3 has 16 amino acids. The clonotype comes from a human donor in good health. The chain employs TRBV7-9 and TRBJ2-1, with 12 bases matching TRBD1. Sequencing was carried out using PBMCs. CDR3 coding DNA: TGTACCAGCAGCCCAGCCCGGGACAGGGGGCGCGATGAGCAGTTCTTC. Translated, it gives CTSSPARDRGRDEQFF.